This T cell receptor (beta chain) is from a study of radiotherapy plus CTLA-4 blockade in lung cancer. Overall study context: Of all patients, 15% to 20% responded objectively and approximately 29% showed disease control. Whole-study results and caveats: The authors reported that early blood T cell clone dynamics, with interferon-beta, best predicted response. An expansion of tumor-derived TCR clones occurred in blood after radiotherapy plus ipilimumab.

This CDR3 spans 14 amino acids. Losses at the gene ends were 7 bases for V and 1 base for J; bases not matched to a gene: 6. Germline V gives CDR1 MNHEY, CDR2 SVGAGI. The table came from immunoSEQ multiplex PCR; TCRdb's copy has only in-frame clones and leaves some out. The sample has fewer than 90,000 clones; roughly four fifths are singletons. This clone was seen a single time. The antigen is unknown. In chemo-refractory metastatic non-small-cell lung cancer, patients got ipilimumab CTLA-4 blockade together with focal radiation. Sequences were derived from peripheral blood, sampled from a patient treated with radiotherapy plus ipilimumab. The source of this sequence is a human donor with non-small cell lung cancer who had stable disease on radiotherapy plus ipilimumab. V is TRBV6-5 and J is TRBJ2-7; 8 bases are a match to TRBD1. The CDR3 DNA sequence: TGTGCCAGCAACCGACAGGGGATATCCTACGAGCAGTACTTC. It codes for CASNRQGISYEQYF.